This TCR beta chain emerged from a study of OX40 agonist ivuxolimab in advanced cancers. CDR1 and CDR2 from the germline V gene are MNHGY and SVAAGI. The V and J ends lost 6 bases and 2 bases respectively, with 8 bases between them. This CDR3 has 12 amino acids. This table comes from immunoSEQ multiplex PCR, and its TCRdb copy is limited to in-frame clones, with some not included. The sample lists 40,000 or so clones, roughly 91% occurring once. The TCR sequence derives from an adult with an advanced solid tumor such as melanoma, head and neck, liver or kidney cancer. This specimen consisted of CD4+ or CD8+ T cells sorted from blood, obtained in a trial of the OX40 agonist ivuxolimab. The genes are TRBV6-9 and TRBJ2-7; possibly TRBD1 for D (5 bases). CDR3 sequence reads: CASRDITYEQYF. CDR3 nucleotides: TGTGCCAGCAGGGACATAACCTACGAGCAGTACTTC.